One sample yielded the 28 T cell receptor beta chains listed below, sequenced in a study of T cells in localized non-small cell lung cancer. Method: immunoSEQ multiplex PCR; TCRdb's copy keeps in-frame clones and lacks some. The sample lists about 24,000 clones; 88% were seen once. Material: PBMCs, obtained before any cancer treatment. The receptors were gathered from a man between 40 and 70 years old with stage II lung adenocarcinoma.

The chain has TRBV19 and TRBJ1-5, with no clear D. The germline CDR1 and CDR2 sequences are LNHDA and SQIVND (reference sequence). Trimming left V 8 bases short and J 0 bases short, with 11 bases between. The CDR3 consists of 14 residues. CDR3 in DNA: TGTGCCAGTCTCCCCCAAAATAGCAATCAGCCCCAGCATTTT. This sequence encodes CASLPQNSNQPQHF.

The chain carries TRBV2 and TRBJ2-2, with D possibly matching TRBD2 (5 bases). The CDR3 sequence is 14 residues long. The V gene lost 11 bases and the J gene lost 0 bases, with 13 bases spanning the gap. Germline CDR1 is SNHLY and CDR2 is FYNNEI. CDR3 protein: CAGRRETNTGELFF. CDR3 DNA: TGTGCCGGCCGACGGGAAACGAACACCGGGGAGCTGTTTTTT. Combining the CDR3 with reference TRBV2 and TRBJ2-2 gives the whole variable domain EPEVTQTPSHQVTQMGQEVILRCVPISNHLYFYWYRQILGQKVEFLVSFYNNEISEKSEIFDDQFSVERPDGSNFTLKIRSTKLEDSAMYFCAGRRETNTGELFFGEGSRLTVL.

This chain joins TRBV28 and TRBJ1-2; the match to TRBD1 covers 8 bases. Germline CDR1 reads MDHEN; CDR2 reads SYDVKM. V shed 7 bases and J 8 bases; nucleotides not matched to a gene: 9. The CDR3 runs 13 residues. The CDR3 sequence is CASIGGTGTGYTF. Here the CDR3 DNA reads TGTGCCAGCATTGGAGGGACAGGAACAGGCTACACCTTC.

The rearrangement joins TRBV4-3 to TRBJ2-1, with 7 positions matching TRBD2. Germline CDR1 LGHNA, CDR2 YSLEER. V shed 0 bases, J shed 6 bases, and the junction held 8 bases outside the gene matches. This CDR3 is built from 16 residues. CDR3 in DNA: TGCGCCAGCAGCCAAGAATGGGGGGGGAGGGTCAATGAGCAGTTCTTC. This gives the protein CASSQEWGGRVNEQFF.

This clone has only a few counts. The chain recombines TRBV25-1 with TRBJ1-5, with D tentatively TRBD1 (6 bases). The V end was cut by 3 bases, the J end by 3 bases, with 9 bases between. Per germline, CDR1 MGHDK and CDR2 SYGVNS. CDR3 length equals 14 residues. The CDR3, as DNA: TGTGCCAGCAGTGACACAGGGAACAATCAGCCCCAGCATTTT. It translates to CASSDTGNNQPQHF.

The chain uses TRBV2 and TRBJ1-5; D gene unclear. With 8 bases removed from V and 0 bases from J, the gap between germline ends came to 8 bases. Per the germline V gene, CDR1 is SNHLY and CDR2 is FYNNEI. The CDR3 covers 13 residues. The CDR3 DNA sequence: TGTGCCAGCCGAGAGATTAGCAATCAGCCCCAGCATTTT. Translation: CASREISNQPQHF.

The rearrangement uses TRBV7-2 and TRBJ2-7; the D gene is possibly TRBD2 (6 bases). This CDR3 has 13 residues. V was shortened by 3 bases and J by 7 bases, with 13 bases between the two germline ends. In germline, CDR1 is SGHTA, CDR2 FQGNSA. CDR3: CASSLGGEREQYF. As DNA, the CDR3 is TGTGCCAGCAGCTTGGGCGGGGAGAGAGAGCAGTACTTC.

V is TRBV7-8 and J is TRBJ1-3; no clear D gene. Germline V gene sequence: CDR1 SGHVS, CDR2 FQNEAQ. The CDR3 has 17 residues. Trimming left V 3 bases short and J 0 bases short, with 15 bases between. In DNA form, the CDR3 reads TGTGCCAGCAGCTTTGAAGCAGACCTAAGCTCTGGAAACACCATATATTTT. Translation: CASSFEADLSSGNTIYF.

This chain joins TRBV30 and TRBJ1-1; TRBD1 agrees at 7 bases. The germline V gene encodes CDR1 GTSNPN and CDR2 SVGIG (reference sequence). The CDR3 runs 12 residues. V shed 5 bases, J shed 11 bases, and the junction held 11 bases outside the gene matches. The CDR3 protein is CAWYRDSIGAFF. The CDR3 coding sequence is TGTGCCTGGTATAGGGACAGCATTGGGGCTTTCTTT.

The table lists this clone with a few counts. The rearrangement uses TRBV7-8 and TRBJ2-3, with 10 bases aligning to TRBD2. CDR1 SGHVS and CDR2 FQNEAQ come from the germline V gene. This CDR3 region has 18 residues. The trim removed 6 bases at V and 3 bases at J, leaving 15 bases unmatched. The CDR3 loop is CASSPVGSSGGSTDTQYF. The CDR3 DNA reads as TGTGCCAGCAGTCCGGTGGGTTCTAGCGGGGGATCAACAGATACGCAGTATTTT.

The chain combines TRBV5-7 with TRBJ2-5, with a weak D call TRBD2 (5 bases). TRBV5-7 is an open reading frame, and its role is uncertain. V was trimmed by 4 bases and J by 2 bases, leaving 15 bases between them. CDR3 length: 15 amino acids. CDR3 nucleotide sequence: TGTGCCAGCAGCAACGATGGACTGGAGCAAGAGACCCAGTACTTC. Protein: CASSNDGLEQETQYF.

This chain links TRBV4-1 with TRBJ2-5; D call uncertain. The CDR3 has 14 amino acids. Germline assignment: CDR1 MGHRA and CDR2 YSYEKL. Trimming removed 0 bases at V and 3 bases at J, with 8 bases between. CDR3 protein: CASSQDGGKETQYF. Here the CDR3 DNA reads TGCGCCAGCAGCCAAGATGGTGGGAAAGAGACCCAGTACTTC.

The CDR3 loop is CASSQGRIAGGRGEDTQYF. DNA of the CDR3: TGCGCCAGCAGCCAGGGGAGGATCGCAGGGGGCAGAGGGGAAGATACGCAGTATTTT. This chain uses TRBV4-1 with TRBJ2-3; 8 bases line up with TRBD1. The V and J ends lost 3 bases and 5 bases, in that order; junction bases with no gene match: 19. Per the germline V gene, CDR1 is MGHRA and CDR2 is YSYEKL. The CDR3 covers 19 residues.

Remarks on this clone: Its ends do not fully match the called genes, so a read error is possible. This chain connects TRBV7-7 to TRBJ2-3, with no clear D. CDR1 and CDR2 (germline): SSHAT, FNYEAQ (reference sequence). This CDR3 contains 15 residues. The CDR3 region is CASSLVGASTDTQYF. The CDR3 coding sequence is TGTGCTAGCAGCTTAGTTGGTGCGTCGACAGATACGCAGTATTTT.

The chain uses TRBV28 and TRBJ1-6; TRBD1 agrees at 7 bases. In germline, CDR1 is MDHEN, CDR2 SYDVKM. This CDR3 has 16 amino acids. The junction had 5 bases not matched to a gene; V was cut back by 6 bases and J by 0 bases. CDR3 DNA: TGTGCCAGCAGCCTACAGGGGCGCTCCTATAATTCACCCCTCCACTTT. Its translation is CASSLQGRSYNSPLHF.

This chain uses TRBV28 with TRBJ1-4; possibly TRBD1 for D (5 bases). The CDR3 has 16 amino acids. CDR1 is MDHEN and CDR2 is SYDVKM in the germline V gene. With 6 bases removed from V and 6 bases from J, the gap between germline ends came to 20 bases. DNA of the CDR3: TGTGCCAGCAGCCCTCCGACCCGCGGGGGTCATGAAAAACTGTTTTTT. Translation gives CASSPPTRGGHEKLFF.

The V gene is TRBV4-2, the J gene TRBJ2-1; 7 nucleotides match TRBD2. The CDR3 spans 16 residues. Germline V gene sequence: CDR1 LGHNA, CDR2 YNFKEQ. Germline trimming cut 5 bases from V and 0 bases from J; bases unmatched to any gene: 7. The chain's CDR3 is CASSFSGSSSYNEQFF. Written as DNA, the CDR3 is TGTGCCAGCAGCTTTAGCGGGTCGAGCTCCTACAATGAGCAGTTCTTC.

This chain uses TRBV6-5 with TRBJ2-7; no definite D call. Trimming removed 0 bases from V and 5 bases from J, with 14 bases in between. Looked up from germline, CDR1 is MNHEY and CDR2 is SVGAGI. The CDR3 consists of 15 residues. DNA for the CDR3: TGTGCCAGCAGTTACTCGAAGTGGGGAATACACGAGCAGTACTTC. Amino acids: CASSYSKWGIHEQYF.

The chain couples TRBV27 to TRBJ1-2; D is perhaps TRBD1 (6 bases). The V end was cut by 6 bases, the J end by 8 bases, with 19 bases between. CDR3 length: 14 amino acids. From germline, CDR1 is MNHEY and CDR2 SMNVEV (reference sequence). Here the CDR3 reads CASSPGGGLGGYTF. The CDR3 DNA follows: TGTGCCAGCAGCCCCGGAGGGGGGCTCGGGGGCTACACCTTC.

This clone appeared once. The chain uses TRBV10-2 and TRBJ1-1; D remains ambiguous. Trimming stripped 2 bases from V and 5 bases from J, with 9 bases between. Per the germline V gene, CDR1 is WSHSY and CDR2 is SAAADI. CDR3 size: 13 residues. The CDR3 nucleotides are TGCGCCAGCAGTGAGGTCCTACAGACTGAAGCTTTCTTT. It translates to CASSEVLQTEAFF.

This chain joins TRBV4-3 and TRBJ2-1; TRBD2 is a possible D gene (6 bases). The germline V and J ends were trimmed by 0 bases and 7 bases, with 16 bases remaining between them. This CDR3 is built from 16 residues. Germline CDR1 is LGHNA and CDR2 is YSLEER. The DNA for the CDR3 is TGCGCCAGCAGCCAAGATCACGCGGGGTCGAGGAATGAGCAGTTCTTC. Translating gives CASSQDHAGSRNEQFF.

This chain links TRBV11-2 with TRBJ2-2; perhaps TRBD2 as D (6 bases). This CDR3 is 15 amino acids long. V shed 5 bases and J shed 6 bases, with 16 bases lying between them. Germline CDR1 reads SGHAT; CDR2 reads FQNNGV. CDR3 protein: CASSPIRGSAGELFF. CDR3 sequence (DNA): TGTGCCAGCAGCCCGATACGGGGGAGCGCCGGGGAGCTGTTTTTT.

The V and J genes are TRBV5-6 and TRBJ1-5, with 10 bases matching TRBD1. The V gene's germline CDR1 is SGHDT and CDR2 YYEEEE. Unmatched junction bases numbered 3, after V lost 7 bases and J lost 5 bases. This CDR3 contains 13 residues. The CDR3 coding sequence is TGTGCCAGCCTGGACAGGGGGGATCAGCCCCAGCATTTT. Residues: CASLDRGDQPQHF. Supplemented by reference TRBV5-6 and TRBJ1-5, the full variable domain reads DAGVTQSPTHLIKTRGQQVTLRCSPKSGHDTVSWYQQALGQGPQFIFQYYEEEERQRGNFPDRFSGHQFPNYSSELNVNALLLGDSALYLCASLDRGDQPQHFGDGTRLSIL.

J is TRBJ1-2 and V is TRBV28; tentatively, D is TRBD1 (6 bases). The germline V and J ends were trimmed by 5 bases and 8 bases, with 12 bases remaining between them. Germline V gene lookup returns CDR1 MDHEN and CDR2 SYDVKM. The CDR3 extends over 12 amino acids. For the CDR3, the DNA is TGTGCCAGCAGTCCGGGGGCGAAAGGCTACACCTTC. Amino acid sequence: CASSPGAKGYTF.

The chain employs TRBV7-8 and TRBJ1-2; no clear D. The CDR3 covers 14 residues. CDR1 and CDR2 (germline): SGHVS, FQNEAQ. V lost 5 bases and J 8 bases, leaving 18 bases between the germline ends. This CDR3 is CASSQVRTDGGYTF. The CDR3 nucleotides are TGTGCCAGCAGCCAAGTGAGGACCGACGGAGGCTACACCTTC.

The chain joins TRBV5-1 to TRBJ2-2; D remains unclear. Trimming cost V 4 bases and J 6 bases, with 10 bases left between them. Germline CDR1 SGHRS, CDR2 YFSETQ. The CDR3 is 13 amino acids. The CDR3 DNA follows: TGCGCCAGCAGCATCGACTCCTCCGGGGAGCTGTTTTTT. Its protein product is CASSIDSSGELFF.

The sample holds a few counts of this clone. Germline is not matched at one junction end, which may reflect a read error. The CDR3 region is CASSLGERVGVGF. The CDR3 coding sequence is TGTGCCAGCAGCCTGGGCGAGAGGGTGGGAGTGGGCTTC. This rearrangement joins TRBV7-6 to TRBJ1-2; D gene unclear. CDR1 is SGHVS, CDR2 FNYEAQ, per germline. The CDR3 loop spans 13 amino acids.

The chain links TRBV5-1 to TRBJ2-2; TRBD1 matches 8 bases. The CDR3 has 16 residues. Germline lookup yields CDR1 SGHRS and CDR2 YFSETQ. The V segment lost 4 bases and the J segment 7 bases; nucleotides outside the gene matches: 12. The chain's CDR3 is CASSPTRTGLSGELFF. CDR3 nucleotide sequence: TGCGCCAGCAGCCCGACCAGGACAGGGTTGAGCGGGGAGCTGTTTTTT.